A single sample is the source of the 32 T cell receptor beta chains below, sequenced in a study of T-cell memory formation after mild COVID-19. TCRdb recomputed calls from the 5' RACE reads with MiXCR, one row per CDR3 protein. The profile covers about 440,000 distinct CDR3 sequences, with around 20% appearing a single time and approximately 8.4% taken by the ten largest. The material sequenced was PBMCs or a T cell subset sorted from them (not recorded which). The receptors derive from an adult woman who had mild COVID-19 (a few samples of this study predate the infection). Cell type and time point are not known.

This clonotype came up many times. DNA for the CDR3: TGTGCCAGCAGTTTTCGGCCCTCCTACGAGCAGTACTTC. Its protein product is CASSFRPSYEQYF. The gene calls are TRBV12-3 or TRBV12-4 and TRBJ2-7, with D uncertain. The CDR3 extends over 13 amino acids. V lost 3 bases and J 0 bases, leaving 6 bases between the germline ends.

A remark on this clonotype: A much larger clone differs by one base, so this may be a read error. The chain has TRBV10-3 and TRBJ2-7; 9 nucleotides line up with TRBD2. CDR3 size: 14 residues. The junction had 6 bases not matched to a gene; V was cut back by 3 bases and J by 6 bases. The germline V gene encodes CDR1 ENHRY and CDR2 SYGVKD. CDR3 protein: CAISDSGGRAEQYF. DNA for the CDR3: TGTGCCATCAGTGATTCTGGCGGGAGGGCCGAGCAGTACTTC.

This clonotype turned up a few times. The chain recombines TRBV19 with TRBJ1-1; tentative D call: TRBD1 (5 bases). The V gene lost 5 bases and the J gene lost 9 bases, with 16 bases spanning the gap. Germline V gene lookup returns CDR1 LNHDA and CDR2 SQIVND (reference sequence). The CDR3 length is 13 residues. The CDR3 region has the DNA TGTGCCAGTAGTCCCCTTGGTTGGGGACAAGCTTTCTTT. Amino acids: CASSPLGWGQAFF.

This clonotype was counted only a few times. The rearrangement links TRBV3-1 to TRBJ2-1; 14 bases are a match to TRBD2. V lost 6 bases to trimming and J lost 11 bases; unmatched junction nucleotides: 6. Germline V CDR1 and CDR2: LGHDT, YNNKEL (reference sequence). The CDR3 length is 14 residues. Here the CDR3 reads CASRPGLAGGKQFF. In nucleotides, the CDR3 is TGTGCCAGCAGACCCGGACTAGCGGGGGGAAAGCAGTTCTTC.

The chain joins TRBV29-1 to TRBJ2-5; D is perhaps TRBD1 (6 bases). This CDR3 region has 11 residues. V shed 6 bases and J shed 6 bases, with 11 bases lying between them. Germline V lookup: CDR1 SQVTM, CDR2 ANQGSEA. CDR3 DNA sequence: TGCAGCGTAACAGGGACCCAGACCCAGTACTTC. It encodes CSVTGTQTQYF.

This clonotype occurred a few times. The chain couples TRBV7-9 to TRBJ1-1; D is unclear. Per the germline V gene, CDR1 is SEHNR and CDR2 is FQNEAQ (reference sequence). The CDR3 consists of 16 residues. V shed 1 base and J shed 1 base, with 13 bases lying between them. The CDR3: CASSLGLGVANTEAFF. Here the CDR3 DNA reads TGTGCCAGCAGCTTAGGGCTCGGGGTTGCGAACACTGAAGCTTTCTTT.

CDR3: CASSPPGFNEQFF. The CDR3 bases are TGTGCCAGCTCACCACCGGGTTTCAATGAGCAGTTCTTC. The chain is built from TRBV18 and TRBJ2-1; unclear D gene. V lost 0 bases and J 6 bases, leaving 6 bases between the germline ends. Germline CDR1 is KGHSH and CDR2 is LQKENI. The length of the CDR3 is 13 residues.

This clonotype was seen only a few times. The chain employs TRBV24-1 and TRBJ1-2, with TRBD1 matching over 8 bases. The germline V gene has CDR1 KGHDR and CDR2 SFDVKD. This CDR3 is 14 amino acids long. With V trimmed by 3 bases and J by 6 bases, 5 bases remained unmatched. CDR3 in DNA: TGTGCCACCAGTGATAGCAGGGGGCGCGATGGCTACACCTTC. This encodes CATSDSRGRDGYTF.

The genes are TRBV27 and TRBJ2-7, with D perhaps TRBD2 (6 bases). CDR1 MNHEY and CDR2 SMNVEV come from the germline V gene (reference sequence). V lost 5 bases and J 2 bases, leaving 19 bases between the germline ends. The CDR3 has 16 residues. CDR3 sequence reads: CASSDLTVGGPYEQYF. In DNA form, the CDR3 reads TGTGCCAGCAGTGACCTGACAGTTGGAGGGCCCTACGAGCAGTACTTC.

This clonotype was recorded a few times. V is TRBV5-1 and J is TRBJ1-3; D may be TRBD1 (5 bases). V dropped 1 base and J dropped 0 bases, with 14 bases sitting between them. There are 17 residues in the CDR3. CDR1 and CDR2 (germline): SGHRS, YFSETQ. Here the CDR3 reads CASSLPQGSSSGNTIYF. DNA for the CDR3: TGCGCCAGCAGCTTGCCCCAGGGTAGCAGCTCTGGAAACACCATATATTTT.

The rearrangement links TRBV20-1 to TRBJ2-7; maybe TRBD1 (6 bases). CDR1 DFQATT and CDR2 SNEGSKA come from the germline V gene (reference sequence). The CDR3 is 14 residues long. Trimming shortened V by 1 base and J by 0 bases, and 10 bases separated the two germline ends. The DNA for the CDR3 is TGCAGTGCTAGAGTAGACAGGCCCTCCTACGAGCAGTACTTC. This codes for CSARVDRPSYEQYF.

The J gene is TRBJ2-7, the V gene TRBV2; D unclear. There are 11 residues in the CDR3. Germline V gene sequence: CDR1 SNHLY, CDR2 FYNNEI. Trimming removed 8 bases from V and 3 bases from J, with 8 bases in between. Written as DNA, the CDR3 is TGTGCCAGCGGCGTTTTCTACGAGCAGTACTTC. Its protein product is CASGVFYEQYF.

This clonotype was counted a few times. This sequence joins TRBV13 and TRBJ1-2, with 7 bases identical to TRBD1. Germline V lookup: CDR1 PRHDT, CDR2 FYEKMQ (reference sequence). V gave up 10 bases and J gave up 6 bases; unmatched junction bases: 5. The CDR3 runs 11 residues. As DNA, the CDR3 is TGTGCCACTGAGGGGGCGAATGGCTACACCTTC. It is translated as CATEGANGYTF.

The V call is TRBV5-5, the J call TRBJ2-1, with TRBD2 matching over 7 bases. Per the germline V gene, CDR1 is SGHKS and CDR2 is YYEKEE (reference sequence). This CDR3 is built from 15 residues. J gave up 4 bases and V 4 bases, and 8 bases lay outside the gene matches. Here the CDR3 DNA reads TGTGCCAGCAGCCGGGGAACTAGCGAATACAATGAGCAGTTCTTC. Protein: CASSRGTSEYNEQFF.

In its sample, this clonotype was seen many times. The chain recombines TRBV24-1 with TRBJ2-1, with a tentative D call TRBD2 (7 bases). V was shortened by 1 base and J by 3 bases, with 9 bases between the two germline ends. CDR1 is KGHDR, CDR2 SFDVKD, per germline. CDR3 length: 15 residues. The CDR3 sequence: CATSDLGGVYNEQFF. CDR3 nucleotides: TGTGCCACCAGTGATTTAGGGGGGGTCTACAATGAGCAGTTCTTC.

The rearrangement joins TRBV6-6 to TRBJ2-2, with D unclear. CDR3 size: 12 residues. Germline V gene lookup returns CDR1 MNHNY and CDR2 SVGAGI (reference sequence). The V gene lost 0 bases and the J gene lost 6 bases, with 2 bases spanning the gap. CDR3 DNA: TGTGCCAGCAGTTACTCCGCCGGGGAGCTGTTTTTT. It translates to CASSYSAGELFF.

The genes are TRBV20-1 and TRBJ1-1, with 8 bases lining up with TRBD1. Germline lookup yields CDR1 DFQATT and CDR2 SNEGSKA (reference sequence). The CDR3 covers 11 residues. V gave up 3 bases and J gave up 8 bases; unmatched junction bases: 2. CDR3 sequence: CSARGQAEAFF. For the CDR3, the DNA is TGCAGTGCTAGGGGACAGGCAGAAGCTTTCTTT.

This clonotype has at least ten counts. The gene calls are TRBV5-1 and TRBJ2-3, with TRBD2 matching 14 bases. Trimming at V came to 4 bases and at J to 1 base, leaving 2 bases not matched to a gene. The CDR3 loop spans 16 amino acids. Germline V CDR1 and CDR2: SGHRS, YFSETQ. In DNA, the CDR3 is TGCGCCAGCAGCGCGGGACTAGCGGGGGGCACAGATACGCAGTATTTT. As protein: CASSAGLAGGTDTQYF.

The chain combines TRBV28 with TRBJ2-2; tentative D call: TRBD1 (6 bases). The CDR3 covers 13 residues. With 1 base removed from V and 8 bases from J, the gap between germline ends came to 8 bases. Per germline, CDR1 MDHEN and CDR2 SYDVKM. The DNA of the CDR3 is TGTGCCAGCAGTTTATCAGGGGTGGGGGAGCTGTTTTTT. Its translation is CASSLSGVGELFF.

The CDR3 sequence: CASSATGTGAYNEQFF. The CDR3 bases are TGTGCCAGCAGCGCGACCGGGACAGGAGCCTACAATGAGCAGTTCTTC. The rearrangement links TRBV9 to TRBJ2-1; 8 bases match TRBD1. Germline loops: CDR1 SGDLS, CDR2 YYNGEE. The CDR3 length is 16 residues. Unmatched junction bases numbered 7, after V lost 3 bases and J lost 2 bases.

This clonotype was observed at least ten times. This chain uses TRBV29-1 with TRBJ1-2; D possibly corresponds to TRBD1 (5 bases). V shed 6 bases and J shed 2 bases, with 13 bases lying between them. The CDR3 has 13 residues. Germline lookup yields CDR1 SQVTM and CDR2 ANQGSEA. This CDR3 reads CSVAGGTNYGYTF. CDR3 bases: TGCAGCGTCGCCGGGGGGACCAACTATGGCTACACCTTC.

CDR3 protein: CASSLAGPNEKLFF. DNA for the CDR3: TGTGCCAGCAGCTTGGCGGGCCCTAATGAAAAACTGTTTTTT. The gene calls are TRBV5-4 and TRBJ1-4; unclear D gene. Germline V gene data show CDR1 as SGHNT and CDR2 as YYREEE (reference sequence). Trimming pared 0 bases from V and 3 bases from J, leaving 6 bases between. The CDR3 loop spans 14 amino acids. The entire variable domain, with the rest obtained from reference TRBV5-4 and TRBJ1-4, is as follows: ETGVTQSPTHLIKTRGQQVTLRCSSQSGHNTVSWYQQALGQGPQFIFQYYREEENGRGNFPPRFSGLQFPNYSSELNVNALELDDSALYLCASSLAGPNEKLFFGSGTQLSVL.

DNA for the CDR3: TGTGCCAGCAGTGAGGGCCATTTAAATCAGCCCCAGCATTTT. This translates into CASSEGHLNQPQHF. The V and J genes are TRBV6-5 and TRBJ1-5, with D unresolved. V lost 5 bases to trimming and J lost 4 bases, with 12 bases between them. Germline values: CDR1 MNHEY, CDR2 SVGAGI. The CDR3 totals 14 residues.

Ten or more counts support this clonotype. This chain joins TRBV5-1 and TRBJ1-1; D is possibly TRBD1 (6 bases). The CDR3 length is 15 residues. V was clipped by 0 bases and J by 0 bases, with 9 bases between them. Germline-derived CDR1 and CDR2 are SGHRS and YFSETQ. CDR3 nucleotides: TGCGCCAGCAGCTTGGGGACAGCTTTGAACACTGAAGCTTTCTTT. Translating gives CASSLGTALNTEAFF.

This rearrangement joins TRBV9 to TRBJ2-3; 14 positions agree with TRBD2. This CDR3 region has 18 residues. J lost 6 bases, V lost 2 bases, and 11 bases had no gene match. Germline lookup yields CDR1 SGDLS and CDR2 YYNGEE. In DNA, the CDR3 is TGTGCCAGCAGCGTCAGGACTAGCGGGGGGCCCAGTTGGGATACGCAGTATTTT. This sequence encodes CASSVRTSGGPSWDTQYF. Full variable domain (missing parts from reference TRBV9 and TRBJ2-3): DSGVTQTPKHLITATGQRVTLRCSPRSGDLSVYWYQQSLDQGLQFLIQYYNGEERAKGNILERFSAQQFPDLHSELNLSSLELGDSALYFCASSVRTSGGPSWDTQYFGPGTRLTVL.

As DNA, the CDR3 is TGTGCCAGCAGCTCCGACAGGATGTACCAAGAGACCCAGTACTTC. It codes for CASSSDRMYQETQYF. The genes are TRBV7-9 and TRBJ2-5; TRBD1 might be the D (6 bases). The V gene's germline CDR1 is SEHNR and CDR2 FQNEAQ (reference sequence). The CDR3 totals 15 residues. V gave up 4 bases and J gave up 0 bases, with 12 bases separating them.

This clonotype was counted a few times. This rearrangement joins TRBV7-2 to TRBJ2-5; 9 bases fit TRBD2. CDR3 length: 13 residues. With V trimmed by 7 bases and J by 5 bases, 5 bases remained unmatched. Germline V lookup: CDR1 SGHTA, CDR2 FQGNSA. The CDR3 region is CASKIAGVETQYF. For the CDR3, the DNA is TGTGCCAGCAAGATAGCGGGAGTGGAGACCCAGTACTTC.

This clonotype was seen more than once but under ten times. The chain has TRBV12-2 and TRBJ1-6. TRBV12-2 has pseudogene status. CDR3 length: 18 residues. The CDR3 is CASRLKGQESLRRSPLHF. Written as DNA, the CDR3 is TGTGCAAGTCGCTTAAAAGGGCAGGAATCTCTTAGAAGGTCACCCCTCCACTTT.

This clonotype has more than one count but fewer than ten. The V gene is TRBV12-3 or TRBV12-4, the J gene TRBJ1-1; D not certain. The CDR3 is 14 residues long. The ends were cut back, 3 bases at V and 5 bases at J, with 13 bases in the middle. The CDR3 region has the DNA TGTGCCAGCAGTTTCCGACCCGGAGGAACTGAAGCTTTCTTT. Translating gives CASSFRPGGTEAFF.

This chain joins TRBV12-3 or TRBV12-4 and TRBJ2-5; 8 bases map to TRBD2. J lost 3 bases, V lost 6 bases, and 3 bases had no gene match. This CDR3 spans 13 amino acids. CDR3 nucleotides: TGTGCCAGCAGCGGGGGGGCCAAAGAGACCCAGTACTTC. Its protein is CASSGGAKETQYF.

This clonotype was seen a handful of times. CDR3 sequence: CASSQGQWTGELFF. The CDR3 DNA reads TGTGCCAGCAGCCAGGGACAGTGGACCGGGGAGCTGTTTTTT. This rearrangement joins TRBV6-1 to TRBJ2-2; 7 bases align to TRBD1. Germline CDR1 is MNHNS and CDR2 is SASEGT. With V trimmed by 6 bases and J by 5 bases, 6 bases remained unmatched. CDR3 size: 14 residues.

This chain joins TRBV11-1 and TRBJ2-2; no clear D gene. This CDR3 comprises 13 residues. The V gene lost 11 bases and the J gene lost 2 bases, with 12 bases spanning the gap. Germline V gene lookup returns CDR1 SGHAT and CDR2 FQDESV (reference sequence). The CDR3 region has the DNA TGTGCCTCAGCTACCCAAAACACCGGGGAGCTGTTTTTT. This codes for CASATQNTGELFF.